This T cell receptor beta chain came from a study of OX40 agonist ivuxolimab in advanced cancers. Samples were taken at baseline and on day 1 of cycles 4 and 7. The germline V and J ends were trimmed by 5 bases and 2 bases, with 13 bases remaining between them. The germline V gene has CDR1 MNHEY and CDR2 SVGAGI. The CDR3 covers 14 residues. The table came from immunoSEQ multiplex PCR; TCRdb's copy has only in-frame clones and leaves some out. The repertoire consists of more than 65,000 clones, with 85% occurring once and the leading ten covering approximately 0.81%. The source of this sequence is an adult with an advanced solid tumor such as melanoma, head and neck, liver or kidney cancer. Material: CD4+ or CD8+ T cells sorted from blood, obtained in a trial of the OX40 agonist ivuxolimab. The rearrangement links TRBV6-5 to TRBJ2-7; D tentatively reads TRBD1 or TRBD2 (5 bases each). CDR3 protein: CASSNVGVPYEQYF. The CDR3 bases are TGTGCCAGCAGTAATGTGGGGGTGCCCTACGAGCAGTACTTC.